The 25 T cell receptor beta chains listed next were all sequenced from one sample in a study of blood T cell repertoires in COVID-19. Some clones are missing from TCRdb's copy, which holds only in-frame ones; the method was immunoSEQ multiplex PCR. The table has about 190,000 clones, roughly 80% seen once. The source material was peripheral blood. All receptors come from a man aged 55 to 69 with acute or convalescent COVID-19.

This clone was seen only a few times. The chain has TRBV5-1 and TRBJ1-3, with 10 nucleotides matching TRBD1. V dropped 3 bases and J dropped 4; count of bases not matched to a gene: 4. Germline V gives CDR1 SGHRS, CDR2 YFSETQ. CDR3 length: 15 amino acids. The CDR3 region is CASSSGTGVGNTIYF. For the CDR3, the DNA is TGCGCCAGCAGCTCCGGGACAGGGGTAGGAAACACCATATATTTT.

The chain links TRBV30 to TRBJ1-5; D is unresolved. V was clipped by 0 bases and J by 5 bases, with 8 bases between them. The CDR3 is 13 residues long. Germline CDR1 GTSNPN, CDR2 SVGIG (reference sequence). The CDR3 region has the DNA TGTGCCTGGAGTGTACAAAAGTATCAGCCCCAGCATTTT. This codes for CAWSVQKYQPQHF.

The chain combines TRBV11-2 with TRBJ2-1; 11 nucleotides match TRBD2. Looked up from germline, CDR1 is SGHAT and CDR2 is FQNNGV. J gave up 11 bases and V 5 bases, and 5 bases lay outside the gene matches. The CDR3 totals 13 residues. The CDR3 DNA reads TGTGCCAGCAGCCCTCGGACTAGCGGGCAGCAGTTCTTC. It specifies CASSPRTSGQQFF.

The rearrangement joins TRBV12-5 to TRBJ1-1; TRBD1 aligns across 7 bases. Germline CDR1 and CDR2: LGHNT and FRNRAP. V dropped 0 bases and J dropped 1; count of bases not matched to a gene: 17. The CDR3 consists of 20 residues. The CDR3: CASGLVRRQGGPVWNTEAFF. In DNA form, the CDR3 reads TGTGCTAGTGGTTTGGTACGGCGGCAGGGGGGCCCTGTGTGGAACACTGAAGCTTTCTTT.

This clone has a handful of counts. This chain joins TRBV18 and TRBJ1-2, with D hard to call. The V gene lost 3 bases and the J gene lost 7 bases, with 18 bases spanning the gap. Germline V gene lookup returns CDR1 KGHSH and CDR2 LQKENI. The length of the CDR3 is 15 residues. CDR3 nucleotides: TGTGCCAGCTCACCCCGCCCCTACAAGGAGGGTGGCTACACCTTC. Translated, it gives CASSPRPYKEGGYTF. Supplemented by reference TRBV18 and TRBJ1-2, the full variable domain reads NAGVMQNPRHLVRRRGQEARLRCSPMKGHSHVYWYRQLPEEGLKFMVYLQKENIIDESGMPKERFSAEFPKEGPSILRIQQVVRGDSAAYFCASSPRPYKEGGYTFGSGTRLTVV.

V gene TRBV6-1 combines with J gene TRBJ2-7; D gene unclear. Trimming removed 3 bases at V and 4 bases at J, with 7 bases between. Per germline, CDR1 MNHNS and CDR2 SASEGT. The CDR3 has 12 residues. Here the CDR3 reads CASSDSPYEQYF. The CDR3, as DNA: TGTGCCAGCAGTGATTCTCCTTACGAGCAGTACTTC.

V is TRBV2 and J is TRBJ1-1; unclear D gene. Per the germline V gene, CDR1 is SNHLY and CDR2 is FYNNEI. This CDR3 is 15 amino acids long. The V gene lost 6 bases and the J gene lost 4 bases, with 18 bases spanning the gap. The CDR3 loop is CASSKTVGEGTEAFF. The CDR3 nucleotides are TGTGCCAGCAGCAAAACAGTGGGCGAAGGCACTGAAGCTTTCTTT.

The chain employs TRBV10-3 and TRBJ2-3; perhaps TRBD2 as D (6 bases). Germline lookup yields CDR1 ENHRY and CDR2 SYGVKD. The V and J ends lost 0 bases and 2 bases respectively, with 12 bases between them. The CDR3 is 16 residues long. The CDR3, as DNA: TGTGCCATCAGTGAGTCTTCCCCGGGGGTCACAGATACGCAGTATTTT. It specifies CAISESSPGVTDTQYF.

The chain carries TRBV2 and TRBJ2-7; D might be TRBD2 (6 bases). This CDR3 has 14 amino acids. The germline V and J ends were trimmed by 3 bases and 6 bases, with 15 bases remaining between them. Germline V gene data show CDR1 as SNHLY and CDR2 as FYNNEI. The CDR3 region has the DNA TGTGCCAGCAGTGAGGGCGGGGAAGAGTCCGAGCAGTACTTC. This sequence encodes CASSEGGEESEQYF.

This clone came up a few times. Other nucleotide sequences from this sample produce the same CDR3. This chain uses TRBV14 with TRBJ1-2; TRBD1 matches 7 bases. CDR1 is SGHDN, CDR2 FVKESK, per germline. The CDR3 is 14 amino acids. The V and J ends lost 1 base and 8 bases, in that order; junction bases with no gene match: 7. The CDR3 reads CASSQGQGRGGYTF. CDR3 DNA: TGTGCCAGCAGCCAAGGACAGGGAAGAGGGGGCTACACCTTC.

The CDR3 sequence is CASTQTSGGALAKNIQYF. The CDR3 nucleotides are TGTGCCAGCACCCAGACTAGCGGGGGCGCGCTAGCCAAAAACATTCAGTACTTC. The J gene is TRBJ2-4, the V gene TRBV2, with TRBD2 identical over 12 bases. The CDR3 loop spans 18 amino acids. Germline assignment: CDR1 SNHLY and CDR2 FYNNEI. The trim removed 7 bases at V and 0 bases at J, leaving 10 bases unmatched.

This chain connects TRBV18 to TRBJ2-7; D is possibly TRBD2 (6 bases). Germline V gives CDR1 KGHSH, CDR2 LQKENI. V was clipped by 3 bases and J by 0 bases, with 21 bases between them. The CDR3 is 18 amino acids. The CDR3 is CASSPGRGGVPLSYEQYF. The CDR3 region has the DNA TGTGCCAGCTCACCGGGCCGCGGCGGGGTTCCACTCTCCTACGAGCAGTACTTC.

The V and J genes are TRBV7-3 and TRBJ2-7; TRBD1 matches 9 bases. CDR1 SGHTA and CDR2 FQGTGA come from the germline V gene. The CDR3 runs to 13 residues. V gave up 6 bases and J gave up 4 bases; unmatched junction bases: 4. The CDR3 region has the DNA TGTGCCAGCAGTAAACAGGGGGCTTACGAGCAGTACTTC. The encoded protein is CASSKQGAYEQYF.

The rearrangement joins TRBV5-6 to TRBJ1-1, with D hard to call. V lost 3 bases, J lost 11 bases, and 11 bases lay in between. The CDR3 is 11 amino acids. In germline, CDR1 is SGHDT, CDR2 YYEEEE. Here the CDR3 DNA reads TGTGCCAGCAGCTCCGGGGTCGGGGCTTTCTTT. It codes for CASSSGVGAFF.

This chain connects TRBV11-2 to TRBJ2-7; D is perhaps TRBD2 (6 bases). V was pared by 5 bases and J by 6 bases, with 17 bases between. This CDR3 is built from 14 residues. CDR1 and CDR2 (germline): SGHAT, FQNNGV. The DNA of the CDR3 is TGTGCCAGCAGCACACTAGAGCGGGCGGGCGAGCAGTACTTC. Translating gives CASSTLERAGEQYF.

V is TRBV27 and J is TRBJ1-2, with unresolved D. With 0 bases removed from V and 2 bases from J, the gap between germline ends came to 4 bases. From germline, CDR1 is MNHEY and CDR2 SMNVEV (reference sequence). CDR3 length: 13 amino acids. CDR3 region: CASSLSQNYGYTF. The CDR3 coding sequence is TGTGCCAGCAGTTTATCCCAGAACTATGGCTACACCTTC.

The chain joins TRBV30 to TRBJ1-1; unclear D gene. The CDR3 loop spans 13 amino acids. CDR1 and CDR2 (germline): GTSNPN, SVGIG (reference sequence). V was pared by 4 bases and J by 0 bases, with 9 bases between. Written as DNA, the CDR3 is TGTGCCTGGAATACAGCCATGAACACTGAAGCTTTCTTT. As protein: CAWNTAMNTEAFF. Using reference TRBV30 and TRBJ1-1 for the parts outside the CDR3, the full variable domain is SQTIHQWPATLVQPVGSPLSLECTVEGTSNPNLYWYRQAAGRGLQLLFYSVGIGQISSEVPQNLSASRPQDRQFILSSKKLLLSDSGFYLCAWNTAMNTEAFFGQGTRLTVV.

This rearrangement joins TRBV7-3 to TRBJ2-1; D unclear. The CDR3 is made up of 13 amino acids. Germline V gene lookup returns CDR1 SGHTA and CDR2 FQGTGA. V shed 2 bases and J shed 4 bases, with 6 bases lying between them. As DNA, the CDR3 is TGTGCCAGCAGCTTAGCGGTGTACAATGAGCAGTTCTTC. It encodes CASSLAVYNEQFF.

The V gene is TRBV7-9, the J gene TRBJ2-7, with 14 nucleotides matching TRBD2. Unmatched junction bases numbered 2, after V lost 1 base and J lost 6 bases. The CDR3 runs 15 residues. CDR1 SEHNR and CDR2 FQNEAQ come from the germline V gene (reference sequence). The DNA for the CDR3 is TGTGCCAGCAGCTTAGGAGGACTAGCGGGAGGCGAGCAGTACTTC. Its protein is CASSLGGLAGGEQYF.

This rearrangement joins TRBV9 to TRBJ2-7; TRBD2 aligns across 8 bases. The germline gives CDR1 SGDLS, CDR2 YYNGEE. Trimming took 1 base from V and 4 from J; bases not matched to a gene: 10. The CDR3 has 16 amino acids. CDR3 sequence reads: CASSVSSGKGPYEQYF. CDR3 bases: TGTGCCAGCAGCGTAAGTAGCGGGAAGGGGCCTTACGAGCAGTACTTC.

The chain recombines TRBV11-2 with TRBJ1-6; 7 bases are a match to TRBD1. Germline loops: CDR1 SGHAT, CDR2 FQNNGV. The CDR3 has 15 amino acids. Losses at the gene ends were 3 bases for V and 6 bases for J; bases not matched to a gene: 5. This CDR3 is CASSLAGQINSPLHF. The CDR3, as DNA: TGTGCCAGCAGCTTGGCGGGACAGATTAATTCACCCCTCCACTTT.

The chain has TRBV7-2 and TRBJ2-1, with TRBD1 matching 8 bases. V shed 2 bases and J 7 bases; nucleotides not matched to a gene: 7. The germline gives CDR1 SGHTA, CDR2 FQGNSA. This CDR3 spans 15 amino acids. CDR3 protein: CASSLQGATRNEQFF. The CDR3 DNA reads TGTGCCAGCAGCTTACAGGGGGCAACAAGGAATGAGCAGTTCTTC.

J is TRBJ2-7 and V is TRBV7-2, with 8 nucleotides matching TRBD1. The V gene end was trimmed by 5 bases and the J gene end by 12 bases; junction bases not matched to a gene: 9. From germline, CDR1 is SGHTA and CDR2 FQGNSA. The CDR3 is 12 residues long. CDR3 protein: CASSEGTGLRYF. Written as DNA, the CDR3 is TGTGCCAGCAGCGAAGGGACAGGTCTACGGTACTTC.

The chain couples TRBV6-1 to TRBJ1-4; D perhaps matches TRBD1 (5 bases). The CDR3 consists of 14 residues. Germline V gene lookup returns CDR1 MNHNS and CDR2 SASEGT. V was pared by 3 bases and J by 5 bases, with 10 bases between. Here the CDR3 reads CASSEGQDNEKLFF. CDR3 DNA: TGTGCCAGCAGTGAGGGGCAGGACAATGAAAAACTGTTTTTT.

To note about this clone: A junction boundary mismatches the germline segment, possibly from a read error. This chain joins TRBV7-7 and TRBJ1-1; the D gene is possibly TRBD1 (6 bases). The CDR3 totals 13 residues. Germline V lookup: CDR1 SSHAT, CDR2 FNYEAQ (reference sequence). DNA of the CDR3: TGTGCTAGCAGCTTGGACAGAAACACTGAAGCTTTCTTT. It is translated as CASSLDRNTEAFF.